The clone carrying this TCR beta chain was observed a few times. Its antigen remains unidentified. Using immunoSEQ multiplex PCR, the repertoire was profiled, and TCRdb retains in-frame clones only, with some absent. The sample has 100,000 or so clones, more than 90% seen once; the top ten hold 0.14% to 0.15%. The CDR3 contains 13 residues. Germline V CDR1 and CDR2: MNHNS, SASEGT. V was pared by 7 bases and J by 7 bases, with 16 bases between. This specimen belongs to a study of siplizumab effects on memory and regulatory T cells. Notes on the study in general: Most proliferating CD4+ or CD8+ clones, roughly 75-96%, had no naive or memory assignment. Proliferating Tregs' suppressive function in siplizumab cultures went unconfirmed.

The specimen sequenced was CD4+ T cells sorted from blood. This sequence originates from a human donor in good health. The chain recombines TRBV6-1 with TRBJ1-2; D possibly corresponds to TRBD1 (6 bases). The CDR3 region is CASTNQGYIGYTF. CDR3 in DNA: TGTGCCAGCACCAACCAGGGGTATATTGGCTACACCTTC.